One sample yielded the 7 T cell receptor beta chains listed below, sequenced in a study of T cells in Graves' hyperthyroidism and ophthalmopathy. RNA transcripts provided the source from which TCR beta CDR3 regions were amplified. Primed by the HTBI set, a first-round RT-PCR was run on the TCR CDR3. TCRdb ran MiXCR on the multiplex PCR reads and lists one entry per CDR3 protein. The table lists some 580,000 distinct CDR3 sequences, 16% of them singletons. Sequenced material: blood. The receptors originated from a woman between 40 and 55 years old with Graves' ophthalmopathy.

The chain employs TRBV7-2 and TRBJ1-1, with TRBD1 as a possible D gene (5 bases). Per the germline V gene, CDR1 is SGHTA and CDR2 is FQGNSA. This CDR3 has 16 amino acids. V was cut by 2 bases and J by 0 bases, with 13 bases left in between. The CDR3 sequence: CASSLLGVKMNTEAFF. For the CDR3, the DNA is TGTGCCAGCAGCTTACTAGGGGTTAAAATGAACACTGAAGCTTTCTTT.

This clonotype was found a few times. The rearrangement joins TRBV5-1 to TRBJ1-6, with D perhaps TRBD1 (5 bases). CDR1 and CDR2 from the germline V gene are SGHRS and YFSETQ. The CDR3 is 17 residues long. V was cut by 4 bases and J by 8 bases, with 22 bases left in between. CDR3 nucleotides: TGCGCCAGCAGCCCCTCCGCGGCAGGGCCTAGAGATTCACCCCTCCACTTT. Amino acids: CASSPSAAGPRDSPLHF. Looking up the rest from reference TRBV5-1 and TRBJ1-6 gives the full variable domain: KAGVTQTPRYLIKTRGQQVTLSCSPISGHRSVSWYQQTPGQGLQFLFEYFSETQRNKGNFPGRFSGRQFSNSRSEMNVSTLELGDSALYLCASSPSAAGPRDSPLHFGNGTRLTVT.

At least ten counts were recorded for this clonotype. The chain uses TRBV28 and TRBJ2-1, with 7 bases identical to TRBD2. This CDR3 is 15 amino acids long. Germline-derived CDR1 and CDR2 are MDHEN and SYDVKM. V trimming: 6 bases; J trimming: 4 bases; junction bases outside the gene matches: 9. In nucleotides, the CDR3 is TGTGCCAGCAGCCCTAGCGGAAGACTTTACAATGAGCAGTTCTTC. Protein sequence: CASSPSGRLYNEQFF.

The chain has TRBV19 and TRBJ2-6; D remains unclear. This CDR3 region has 16 residues. CDR1 is LNHDA and CDR2 is SQIVND in the germline V gene (reference sequence). The V end was cut by 0 bases, the J end by 1 base, with 7 bases between. The CDR3 loop reads CASSIDYRSGANVLTF. DNA of the CDR3: TGTGCCAGTAGTATAGATTACCGGTCTGGGGCCAACGTCCTGACTTTC.

The chain carries TRBV7-9 and TRBJ2-2; the D call may be TRBD1 or TRBD2 (5 bases each). Trimming cost V 2 bases and J 4 bases, with 11 bases left between them. Germline lookup yields CDR1 SEHNR and CDR2 FQNEAQ (reference sequence). CDR3 length: 15 residues. The CDR3 region is CASSLNQGPTGELFF. The CDR3 coding sequence is TGTGCCAGCAGCTTAAACCAGGGACCCACCGGGGAGCTGTTTTTT.

This clonotype was found a few times. The chain joins TRBV7-9 to TRBJ2-3; TRBD2 matches at 8 bases. Germline assignment: CDR1 SEHNR and CDR2 FQNEAQ (reference sequence). CDR3 length: 17 residues. The J segment lost 1 base and the V segment lost 5 bases, leaving 11 bases of the junction unmatched. The CDR3 coding sequence is TGTGCCAGCAGCCCAGGGTTAGCGGGGACACGCACAGATACGCAGTATTTT. It translates to CASSPGLAGTRTDTQYF.

This clonotype was found a few times. The chain joins TRBV20-1 to TRBJ2-7, with TRBD1 matching 7 bases. V trimming: 0 bases; J trimming: 3 bases; junction bases outside the gene matches: 8. The CDR3 extends over 15 amino acids. CDR1 and CDR2 from the germline V gene are DFQATT and SNEGSKA (reference sequence). The CDR3 DNA sequence: TGCAGTGCTAGAGATTGGGACAGTGCGAGCTACGAGCAGTACTTC. Protein product: CSARDWDSASYEQYF.